The present entry profiles one TCR beta chain with its context. Categorization into cohorts depended on clinical history that participants reported. Cohort 3 donors counted as recovered after two negative PCRs, clearance, or resolved symptoms. Some clones are missing from TCRdb's copy, which holds only in-frame ones; the method was immunoSEQ multiplex PCR. The repertoire holds roughly 260,000 clones, with 86% as singletons. V gave up 9 bases and J gave up 4 bases; unmatched junction bases: 9. The germline CDR1 and CDR2 sequences are LGHDT and YNNKEL (reference sequence). The CDR3 length is 14 residues. This specimen comes from a study of blood T cell repertoires in COVID-19.

This TCR was recovered from a woman under 30 who had recovered from COVID-19. This chain uses TRBV3-1 (or the pseudogene TRBV3-2) with TRBJ1-3; 7 bases fit TRBD1. Sequenced: PBMCs or T cells enriched from blood (not recorded which). The CDR3: CASATGAGGNTIYF. In DNA form, the CDR3 reads TGTGCCAGTGCTACAGGGGCTGGAGGAAACACCATATATTTT.